Included here is one T cell receptor (beta chain) sequence, with context. No antigen is known for it. These data originate in a study of beta chain features in type 1 diabetes. Study observations and caveats: Shorter TCRB CDR3s, moderately but significantly so, marked every one of the four CD4+ subsets in Type 1 diabetes patients. In cDNA sequencing, cells with high TCR expression could be over-represented. For patients and controls alike, PCR might favor shorter templates to the same degree. For type 1 diabetes patients, VDJ junctions showed fewer insertions and more deletions.

All of the isolated RNA was reverse transcribed, so expressed TCRB transcripts were sequenced. Clones were sequenced by immunoSEQ multiplex PCR, and TCRdb holds only the in-frame ones, with some missing. The profile shows over 150,000 clones, around 7.8% of them singletons. The V and J ends lost 2 bases and 3 bases, in that order; junction bases with no gene match: 2. Germline V gives CDR1 SEHNR, CDR2 FQNEAQ (reference sequence). The CDR3 is 15 residues long. CD4+ naive, central memory, regulatory and stem cell-like memory subsets were isolated by sorting on CD45RO/CCR7/CD25/CD127/CD95/CD27. The TCR sequence derives from a woman in her thirties or forties with type 1 diabetes. Specimen: central memory CD4+ T cells from blood. This chain joins TRBV7-9 and TRBJ2-3, with 10 nucleotides matching TRBD2. The CDR3 protein is CASSLIAGGTDTQYF. The DNA for the CDR3 is TGTGCCAGCAGCTTAATAGCGGGGGGAACAGATACGCAGTATTTT.